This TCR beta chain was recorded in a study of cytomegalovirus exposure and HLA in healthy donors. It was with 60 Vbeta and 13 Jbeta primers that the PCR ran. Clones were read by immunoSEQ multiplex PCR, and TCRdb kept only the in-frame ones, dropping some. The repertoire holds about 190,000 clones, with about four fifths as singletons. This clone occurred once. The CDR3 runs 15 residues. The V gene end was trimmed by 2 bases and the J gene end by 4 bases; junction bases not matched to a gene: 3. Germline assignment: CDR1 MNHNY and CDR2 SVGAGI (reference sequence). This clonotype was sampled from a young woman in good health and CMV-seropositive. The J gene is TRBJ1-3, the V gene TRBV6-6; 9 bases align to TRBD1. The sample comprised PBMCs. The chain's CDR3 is CASSYSGTGGNTIYF. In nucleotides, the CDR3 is TGTGCCAGCAGTTACAGTGGGACAGGGGGAAACACCATATATTTT.